The 14 T cell receptor beta chains in this list originate from one sample, sequenced in a study of T cell responses to AZD1222 COVID-19 vaccine. The table came from immunoSEQ multiplex PCR; TCRdb's copy has only in-frame clones and leaves some out. The top ten clones hold under 1.5% of a sample with roughly 130,000 clones, about nine tenths of them seen once. Sequences were derived from peripheral blood, sampled on day 0 of AZD1222 vaccination. These receptors came from an adult in good health.

Written as DNA, the CDR3 is TGTGCCAGCAGTTTTAAGACAGGCGGTCAGCCCCAGCATTTT. Protein product: CASSFKTGGQPQHF. The chain is built from TRBV27 and TRBJ1-5; possibly TRBD1 for D (6 bases). Trimming pared 3 bases from V and 6 bases from J, leaving 12 bases between. This CDR3 is built from 14 residues. CDR1 is MNHEY, CDR2 SMNVEV, per germline (reference sequence).

This clone was observed a single time. The J gene is TRBJ1-3, the V gene TRBV9; 9 nucleotides match TRBD1. V was pared by 1 base and J by 3 bases, with 2 bases of the junction left unmatched. The germline CDR1 and CDR2 sequences are SGDLS and YYNGEE. The CDR3 spans 15 residues. CDR3 nucleotide sequence: TGTGCCAGCAGCGTAACAGGGGGCTTTGGAAACACCATATATTTT. Residues: CASSVTGGFGNTIYF.

V and J are TRBV5-6 and TRBJ1-6; D is unresolved. V lost 2 bases, J lost 14 bases, and 11 bases lay in between. The germline CDR1 and CDR2 sequences are SGHDT and YYEEEE. CDR3 length: 12 amino acids. The CDR3 here is CASSFGVRALHF. CDR3 in DNA: TGTGCCAGCAGCTTTGGGGTTCGAGCCCTCCACTTT.

This clone has just a few counts. The chain recombines TRBV5-5 with TRBJ1-6, with D perhaps TRBD1 (5 bases). The CDR3 extends over 17 amino acids. Germline V gene sequence: CDR1 SGHKS, CDR2 YYEKEE (reference sequence). Trimming shortened V by 0 bases and J by 4 bases, and 14 bases separated the two germline ends. CDR3 nucleotide sequence: TGTGCCAGCAGCTTGGGGGGCGATCGACGATATAATTCACCCCTCCACTTT. Translating gives CASSLGGDRRYNSPLHF.

V is TRBV5-1 and J is TRBJ2-3, with 8 positions matching TRBD1. Per germline, CDR1 SGHRS and CDR2 YFSETQ. The junction had 7 bases not matched to a gene; V was cut back by 3 bases and J by 4 bases. The CDR3 runs 15 residues. The CDR3 nucleotides are TGCGCCAGCAGCTCCAACGGACAGGGACCAGATACGCAGTATTTT. Translation gives CASSSNGQGPDTQYF.

The genes are TRBV30 and TRBJ2-1; perhaps TRBD1 as D (5 bases). The germline V and J ends were trimmed by 2 bases and 4 bases, with 15 bases remaining between them. Germline V lookup: CDR1 GTSNPN, CDR2 SVGIG (reference sequence). The CDR3 extends over 15 amino acids. CDR3: CAWSPEGARYNEQFF. As DNA, the CDR3 is TGTGCCTGGAGTCCCGAAGGGGCTAGGTACAATGAGCAGTTCTTC.

V gene TRBV7-9 combines with J gene TRBJ2-7; possible D gene TRBD2, 6 bases. This CDR3 is built from 16 residues. V lost 4 bases and J 6 bases, leaving 22 bases between the germline ends. From germline, CDR1 is SEHNR and CDR2 FQNEAQ (reference sequence). The CDR3 DNA reads as TGTGCCAGCAGCTACCTCGGGAGCCCCTATTTCCCCGAGCAGTACTTC. Translation: CASSYLGSPYFPEQYF. The whole variable domain, filled in from reference TRBV7-9 and TRBJ2-7, reads DTGVSQNPRHKITKRGQNVTFRCDPISEHNRLYWYRQTLGQGPEFLTYFQNEAQLEKSRLLSDRFSAERPKGSFSTLEIQRTEQGDSAMYLCASSYLGSPYFPEQYFGPGTRLTVT.

The rearrangement uses TRBV7-8 and TRBJ1-5; 10 bases fit TRBD1. After removal of 5 bases from V and 9 bases from J, the junction contained 7 bases not matched to a gene. The CDR3 has 14 amino acids. Germline V gives CDR1 SGHVS, CDR2 FQNEAQ. The CDR3 coding sequence is TGTGCCAGCAGCCTAAGACAGGGGGCTTCGCCCCAGCATTTT. It encodes CASSLRQGASPQHF.

The rearrangement uses TRBV19 and TRBJ2-3, with D possibly TRBD1 on 7 matching bases. The CDR3 runs 15 residues. V was shortened by 8 bases and J by 7 bases, with 22 bases between the two germline ends. CDR1 LNHDA and CDR2 SQIVND come from the germline V gene (reference sequence). The CDR3 loop is CASGTPGTVLNTQYF. The CDR3 DNA sequence: TGTGCCAGTGGGACTCCCGGGACAGTGTTGAATACGCAGTATTTT.

This clone was recorded once. The rearrangement joins TRBV28 to TRBJ2-4; D call uncertain. The CDR3 extends over 14 amino acids. Deletions cut 5 bases from V and 1 base from J, with 9 bases between. Germline V CDR1 and CDR2: MDHEN, SYDVKM. Written as DNA, the CDR3 is TGTGCCAGCAGTCTTGGTCGGGCCAAAAACATTCAGTACTTC. It is translated as CASSLGRAKNIQYF.

The V call is TRBV5-1, the J call TRBJ2-7; 15 bases are a match to TRBD2. The V segment lost 3 bases and the J segment 2 bases; nucleotides outside the gene matches: 9. Germline V gene data show CDR1 as SGHRS and CDR2 as YFSETQ. The length of the CDR3 is 18 residues. CDR3: CASSSGTSGGRGTYEQYF. As DNA, the CDR3 is TGCGCCAGCAGCTCCGGGACTAGCGGGGGGCGTGGGACCTACGAGCAGTACTTC. The complete variable domain, with remaining parts taken from reference TRBV5-1 and TRBJ2-7, reads KAGVTQTPRYLIKTRGQQVTLSCSPISGHRSVSWYQQTPGQGLQFLFEYFSETQRNKGNFPGRFSGRQFSNSRSEMNVSTLELGDSALYLCASSSGTSGGRGTYEQYFGPGTRLTVT.

The rearrangement uses TRBV4-3 and TRBJ2-7, with D tentatively TRBD2 (6 bases). The CDR3 is made up of 15 amino acids. CDR1 and CDR2 from the germline V gene are LGHNA and YSLEER. V lost 0 bases to trimming and J lost 2 bases, with 11 bases between them. CDR3: CASSQDPLATYEQYF. CDR3 nucleotides: TGCGCCAGCAGCCAAGACCCCCTAGCGACCTACGAGCAGTACTTC.

The gene calls are TRBV18 and TRBJ2-5, with unresolved D. Trimming pared 4 bases from V and 3 bases from J, leaving 9 bases between. This CDR3 has 13 residues. Germline V lookup: CDR1 KGHSH, CDR2 LQKENI. CDR3 region: CASSLDPKETQYF. CDR3 sequence (DNA): TGTGCCAGCTCACTGGATCCGAAAGAGACCCAGTACTTC.

The J gene is TRBJ1-1, the V gene TRBV19, with D uncertain. The CDR3 has 12 amino acids. With 7 bases removed from V and 7 bases from J, the gap between germline ends came to 13 bases. Germline V gene sequence: CDR1 LNHDA, CDR2 SQIVND (reference sequence). Here the CDR3 reads CASIHRRGEAFF. CDR3 coding DNA: TGTGCCAGTATTCATAGGCGGGGTGAAGCTTTCTTT. Supplemented by reference TRBV19 and TRBJ1-1, the full variable domain reads DGGITQSPKYLFRKEGQNVTLSCEQNLNHDAMYWYRQDPGQGLRLIYYSQIVNDFQKGDIAEGYSVSREKKESFPLTVTSAQKNPTAFYLCASIHRRGEAFFGQGTRLTVV.